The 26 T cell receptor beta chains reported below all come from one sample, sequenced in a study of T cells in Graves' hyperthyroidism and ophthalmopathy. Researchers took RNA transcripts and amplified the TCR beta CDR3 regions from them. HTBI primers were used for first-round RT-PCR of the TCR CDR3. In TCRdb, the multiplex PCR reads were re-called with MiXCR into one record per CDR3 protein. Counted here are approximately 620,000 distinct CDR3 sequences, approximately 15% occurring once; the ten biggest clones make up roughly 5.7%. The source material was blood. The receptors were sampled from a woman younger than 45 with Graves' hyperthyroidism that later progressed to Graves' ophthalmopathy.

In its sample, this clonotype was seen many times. The CDR3 bases are TGTGCCTGGAGTCAGCCGGTTGTTACCACAGATACGCAGTATTTT. This codes for CAWSQPVVTTDTQYF. The chain recombines TRBV30 with TRBJ2-3; D not resolved. The V end lost 2 bases, the J end lost 2 bases, and 14 bases lay between the germline ends. Germline V gene lookup returns CDR1 GTSNPN and CDR2 SVGIG (reference sequence). CDR3 length: 15 amino acids.

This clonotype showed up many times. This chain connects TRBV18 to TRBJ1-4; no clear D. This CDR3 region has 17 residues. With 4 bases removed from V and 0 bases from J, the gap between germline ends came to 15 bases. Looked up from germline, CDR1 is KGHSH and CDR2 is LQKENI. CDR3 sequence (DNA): TGTGCCAGCTCACTTCGTCGGCCGACCGCAACTAATGAAAAACTGTTTTTT. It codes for CASSLRRPTATNEKLFF.

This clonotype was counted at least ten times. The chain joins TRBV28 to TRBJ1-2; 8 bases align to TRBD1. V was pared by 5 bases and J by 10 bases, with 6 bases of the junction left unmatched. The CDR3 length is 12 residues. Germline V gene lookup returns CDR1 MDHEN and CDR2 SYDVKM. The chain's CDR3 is CASSTGGVDYTF. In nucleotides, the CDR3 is TGTGCCAGCAGTACAGGGGGGGTGGACTACACCTTC.

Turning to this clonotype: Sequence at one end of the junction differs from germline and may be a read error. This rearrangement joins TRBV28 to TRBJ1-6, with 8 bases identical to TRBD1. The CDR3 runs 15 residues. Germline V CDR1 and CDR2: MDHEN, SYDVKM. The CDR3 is CASSPTGDYNSPPHF. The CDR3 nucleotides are TGTGCCAGCTCCCCGACAGGGGATTATAATTCACCCCCCCACTTT.

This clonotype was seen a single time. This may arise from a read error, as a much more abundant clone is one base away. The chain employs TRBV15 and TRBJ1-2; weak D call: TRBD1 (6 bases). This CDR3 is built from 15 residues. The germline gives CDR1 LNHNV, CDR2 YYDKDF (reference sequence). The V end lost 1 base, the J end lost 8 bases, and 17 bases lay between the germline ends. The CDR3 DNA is TGTGCCACCAGCAGAGTTCCACCACAGGGAAGGGGCTACACCTTC. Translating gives CATSRVPPQGRGYTF.

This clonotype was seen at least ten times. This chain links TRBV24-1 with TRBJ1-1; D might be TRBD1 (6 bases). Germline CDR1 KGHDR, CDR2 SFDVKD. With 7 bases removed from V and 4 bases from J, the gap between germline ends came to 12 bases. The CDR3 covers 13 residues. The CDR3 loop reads CATRQGGGTEAFF. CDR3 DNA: TGTGCCACCAGACAGGGTGGTGGCACTGAAGCTTTCTTT.

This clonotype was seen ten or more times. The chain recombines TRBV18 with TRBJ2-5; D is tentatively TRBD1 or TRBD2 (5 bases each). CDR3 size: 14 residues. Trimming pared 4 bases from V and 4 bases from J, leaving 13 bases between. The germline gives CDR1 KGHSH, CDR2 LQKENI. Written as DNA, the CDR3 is TGTGCCAGCTCACGAACGTCGAGGGGAGAGACCCAGTACTTC. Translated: CASSRTSRGETQYF.

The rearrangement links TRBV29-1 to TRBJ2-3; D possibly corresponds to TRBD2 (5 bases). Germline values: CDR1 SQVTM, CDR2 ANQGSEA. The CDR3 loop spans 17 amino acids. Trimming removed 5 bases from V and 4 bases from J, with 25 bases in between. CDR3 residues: CSVHPTNGKWGSDTQYF. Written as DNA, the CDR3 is TGCAGCGTTCACCCGACTAACGGGAAGTGGGGTTCAGATACGCAGTATTTT.

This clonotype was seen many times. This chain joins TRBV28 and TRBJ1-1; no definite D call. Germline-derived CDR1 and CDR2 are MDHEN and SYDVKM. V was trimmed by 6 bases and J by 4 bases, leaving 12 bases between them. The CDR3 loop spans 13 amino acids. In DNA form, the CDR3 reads TGTGCCAGCAGCCCTCCCTTCGTCACTGAAGCTTTCTTT. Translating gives CASSPPFVTEAFF.

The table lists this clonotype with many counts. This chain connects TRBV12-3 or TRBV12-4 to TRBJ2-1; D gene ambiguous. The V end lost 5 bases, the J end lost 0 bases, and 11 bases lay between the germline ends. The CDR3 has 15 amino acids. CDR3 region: CASSIAVASYNEQFF. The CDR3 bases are TGTGCCAGCAGTATCGCAGTAGCCTCCTACAATGAGCAGTTCTTC.

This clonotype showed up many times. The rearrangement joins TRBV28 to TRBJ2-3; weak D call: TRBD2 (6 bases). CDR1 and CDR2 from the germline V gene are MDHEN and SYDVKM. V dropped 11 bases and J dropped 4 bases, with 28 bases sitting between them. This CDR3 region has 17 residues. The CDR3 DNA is TGTGCCCTACGGGGGACCCGCGGGGTGGGGCATGCAGATACGCAGTATTTT. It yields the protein CALRGTRGVGHADTQYF.

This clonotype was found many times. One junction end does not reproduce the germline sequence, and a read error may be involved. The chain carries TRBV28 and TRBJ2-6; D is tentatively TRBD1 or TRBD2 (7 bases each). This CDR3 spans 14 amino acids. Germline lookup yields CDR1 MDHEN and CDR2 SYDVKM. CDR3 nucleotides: TGTGCCAGCAGAAGTCCAGGGGGGGGCAACGTCCTGACTTTC. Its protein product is CASRSPGGGNVLTF.

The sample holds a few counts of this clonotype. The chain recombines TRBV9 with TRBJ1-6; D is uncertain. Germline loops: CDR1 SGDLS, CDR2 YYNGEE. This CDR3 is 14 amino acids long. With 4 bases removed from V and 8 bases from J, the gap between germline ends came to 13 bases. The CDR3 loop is CASSPGPADSPLHF. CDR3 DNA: TGTGCCAGCAGCCCCGGGCCTGCGGATTCACCCCTCCACTTT.

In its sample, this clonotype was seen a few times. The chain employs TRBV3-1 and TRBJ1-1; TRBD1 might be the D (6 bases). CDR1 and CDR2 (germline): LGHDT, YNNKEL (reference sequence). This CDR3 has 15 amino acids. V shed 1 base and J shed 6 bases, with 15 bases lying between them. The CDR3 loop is CASSQGGAGWPEAFF. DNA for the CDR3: TGTGCCAGCAGCCAAGGGGGGGCGGGGTGGCCTGAAGCTTTCTTT.

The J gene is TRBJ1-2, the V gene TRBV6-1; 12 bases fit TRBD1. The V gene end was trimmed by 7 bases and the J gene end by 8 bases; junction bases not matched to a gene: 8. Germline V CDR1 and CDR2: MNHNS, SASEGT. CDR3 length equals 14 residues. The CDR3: CASMADGTGGGYTF. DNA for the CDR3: TGTGCCAGCATGGCAGACGGGACAGGGGGCGGCTACACCTTC.

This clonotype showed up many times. CDR3 region: CASSLPTENTGELFF. For the CDR3, the DNA is TGTGCCAGCAGCTTGCCGACAGAGAACACCGGGGAGCTGTTTTTT. The chain uses TRBV11-1 and TRBJ2-2; tentative D call: TRBD1 (5 bases). The CDR3 contains 15 residues. Germline V gene sequence: CDR1 SGHAT, CDR2 FQDESV (reference sequence). The ends were cut back, 3 bases at V and 1 base at J, with 9 bases in the middle.

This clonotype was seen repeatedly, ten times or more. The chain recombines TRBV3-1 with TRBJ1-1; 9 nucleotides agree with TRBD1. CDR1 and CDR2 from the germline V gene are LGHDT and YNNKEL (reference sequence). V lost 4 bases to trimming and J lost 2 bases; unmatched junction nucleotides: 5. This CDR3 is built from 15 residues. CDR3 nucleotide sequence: TGTGCCAGCAGCCGGAGGGGACAGGGAAACACTGAAGCTTTCTTT. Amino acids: CASSRRGQGNTEAFF.

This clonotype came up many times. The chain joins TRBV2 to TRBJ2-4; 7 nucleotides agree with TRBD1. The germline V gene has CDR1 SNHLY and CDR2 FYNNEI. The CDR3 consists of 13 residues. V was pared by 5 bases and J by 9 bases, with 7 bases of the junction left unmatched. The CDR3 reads CASSPNRGSIQYF. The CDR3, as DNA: TGTGCCAGCAGTCCAAACAGGGGTAGCATTCAGTACTTC.

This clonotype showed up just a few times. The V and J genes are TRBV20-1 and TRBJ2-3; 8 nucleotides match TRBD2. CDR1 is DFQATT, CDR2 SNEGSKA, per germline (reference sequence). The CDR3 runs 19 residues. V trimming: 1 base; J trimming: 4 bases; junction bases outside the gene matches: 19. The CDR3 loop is CSARVVSGSGRGLADTQYF. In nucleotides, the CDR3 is TGCAGTGCTAGAGTAGTGAGCGGGAGCGGAAGAGGGCTTGCAGATACGCAGTATTTT.

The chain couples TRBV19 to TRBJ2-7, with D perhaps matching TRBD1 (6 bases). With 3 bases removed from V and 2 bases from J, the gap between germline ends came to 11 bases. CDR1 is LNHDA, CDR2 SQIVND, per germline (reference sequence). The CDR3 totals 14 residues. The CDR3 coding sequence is TGTGCCAGTAGTATCGGTACAGGGCCCTACGAGCAGTACTTC. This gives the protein CASSIGTGPYEQYF.

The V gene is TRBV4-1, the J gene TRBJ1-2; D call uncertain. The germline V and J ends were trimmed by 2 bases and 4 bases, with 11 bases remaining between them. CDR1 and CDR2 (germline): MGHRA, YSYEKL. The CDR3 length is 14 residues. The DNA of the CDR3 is TGCGCCAGCAGCCAACCTCTCAAGTTCTATGGCTACACCTTC. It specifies CASSQPLKFYGYTF.

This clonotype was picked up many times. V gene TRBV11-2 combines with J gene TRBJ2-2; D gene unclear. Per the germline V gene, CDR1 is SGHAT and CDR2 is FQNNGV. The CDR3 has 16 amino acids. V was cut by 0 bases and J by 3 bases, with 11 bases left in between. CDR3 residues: CASSLDNRIDTGELFF. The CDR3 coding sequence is TGTGCCAGCAGCTTAGATAATCGGATAGACACCGGGGAGCTGTTTTTT.

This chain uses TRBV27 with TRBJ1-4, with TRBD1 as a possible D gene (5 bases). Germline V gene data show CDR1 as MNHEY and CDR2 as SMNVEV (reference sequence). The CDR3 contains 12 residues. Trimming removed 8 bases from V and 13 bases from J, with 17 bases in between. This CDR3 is CASPGGGSPLFF. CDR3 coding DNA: TGTGCCAGCCCCGGGGGGGGGTCGCCACTGTTTTTT.

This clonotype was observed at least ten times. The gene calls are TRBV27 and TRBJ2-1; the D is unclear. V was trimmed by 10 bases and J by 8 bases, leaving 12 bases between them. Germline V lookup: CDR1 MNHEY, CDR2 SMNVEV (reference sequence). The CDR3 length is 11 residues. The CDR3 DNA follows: TGTGCCACGACTGAGTTCGATGAGCAGTTCTTC. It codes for CATTEFDEQFF.

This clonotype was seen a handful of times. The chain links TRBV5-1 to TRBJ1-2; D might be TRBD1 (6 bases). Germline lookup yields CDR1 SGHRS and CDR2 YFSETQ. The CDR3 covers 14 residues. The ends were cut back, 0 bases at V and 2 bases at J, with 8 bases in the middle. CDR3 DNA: TGCGCCAGCAGCTTGGCCGACAGGAACTATGGCTACACCTTC. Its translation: CASSLADRNYGYTF.

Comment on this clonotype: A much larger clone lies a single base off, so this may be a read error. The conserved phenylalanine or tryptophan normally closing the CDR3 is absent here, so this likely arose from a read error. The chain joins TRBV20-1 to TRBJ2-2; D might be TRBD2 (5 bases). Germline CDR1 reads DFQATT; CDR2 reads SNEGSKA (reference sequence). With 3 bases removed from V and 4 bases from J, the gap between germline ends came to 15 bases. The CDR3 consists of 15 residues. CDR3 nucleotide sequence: TGCAGTGCTAGTGGGGTCCACGCGGGCACCGGGGAGCTGTTTCTT. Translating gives CSASGVHAGTGELFL.